The next 30 T cell receptor beta chains were all read from a single sample in a study of blood T cell repertoires in COVID-19. Using immunoSEQ multiplex PCR, the repertoire was profiled, and TCRdb retains in-frame clones only, with some absent. Here the sample spans 400,000 or so clones, around 91% being singletons. The source material was PBMCs or T cells enriched from blood (not recorded which). Receptors originate from a young man who had recovered from COVID-19.

This chain links TRBV2 with TRBJ1-1; the match to TRBD1 covers 8 bases. V shed 6 bases, J shed 11 bases, and the junction held 8 bases outside the gene matches. The CDR3 has 12 amino acids. Per germline, CDR1 SNHLY and CDR2 FYNNEI. The CDR3 sequence is CASRGTGGWAFF. The CDR3 DNA reads as TGTGCCAGCAGGGGGACAGGAGGTTGGGCTTTCTTT.

The chain has TRBV3-1 (or the pseudogene TRBV3-2) and TRBJ1-2; D call uncertain. The CDR3 runs 16 residues. Germline assignment: CDR1 LGHDT and CDR2 YNNKEL (reference sequence). V lost 0 bases and J 4 bases, leaving 15 bases between the germline ends. CDR3: CASSQDLVEGSYGYTF. DNA of the CDR3: TGTGCCAGCAGCCAAGATTTAGTGGAGGGAAGCTATGGCTACACCTTC.

The gene calls are TRBV5-5 and TRBJ2-3, with TRBD1 as a possible D gene (5 bases). The length of the CDR3 is 15 residues. Germline values: CDR1 SGHKS, CDR2 YYEKEE (reference sequence). V gave up 3 bases and J gave up 1 base, with 12 bases separating them. CDR3 in amino acids: CASSSQGVRTDTQYF. CDR3 sequence (DNA): TGTGCCAGCAGCTCCCAAGGGGTCCGCACAGATACGCAGTATTTT.

The chain links TRBV21-1 to TRBJ1-5; the D call of TRBD1 is as the table states it, not checked on the DNA. TRBV21-1 is a pseudogene. The CDR3 consists of 15 residues. The CDR3 region has the DNA TGTGCCAGCAGCAAAGGGGACAGAAGCAATCAGCCCCAGCATTTT. Protein product: CASSKGDRSNQPQHF.

This clone was seen once. The chain carries TRBV2 and TRBJ1-1; no firm D call. This CDR3 spans 13 amino acids. Trimming shortened V by 4 bases and J by 1 base, and 7 bases separated the two germline ends. Germline loops: CDR1 SNHLY, CDR2 FYNNEI. The CDR3 DNA sequence: TGTGCCAGCAGTGGGTTGGCGAACACTGAAGCTTTCTTT. Translated, it gives CASSGLANTEAFF.

The chain couples TRBV28 to TRBJ2-7, with 8 nucleotides matching TRBD1. The germline gives CDR1 MDHEN, CDR2 SYDVKM. This CDR3 contains 14 residues. With V trimmed by 5 bases and J by 1 base, 4 bases remained unmatched. This CDR3 reads CASSGTGSSYEQYF. Here the CDR3 DNA reads TGTGCCAGCAGTGGGACAGGCTCATCCTACGAGCAGTACTTC.

The V and J genes are TRBV5-1 and TRBJ2-3; 7 nucleotides align to TRBD1. With 3 bases clipped from V and 0 bases from J, the junction kept 4 bases outside the gene matches. The germline gives CDR1 SGHRS, CDR2 YFSETQ. The CDR3 totals 15 residues. The CDR3 sequence is CASSYEGQSTDTQYF. The CDR3 DNA reads TGCGCCAGCAGCTATGAGGGACAGAGCACAGATACGCAGTATTTT.

This chain links TRBV6-5 with TRBJ1-4; perhaps TRBD1 as D (6 bases). CDR1 and CDR2 from the germline V gene are MNHEY and SVGAGI. V lost 9 bases and J 11 bases, leaving 19 bases between the germline ends. The CDR3 is made up of 13 amino acids. The CDR3 DNA is TGTGCCAGTGAGGACAGTGTGCTGAGCAAACTGTTTTTT. Encoded protein: CASEDSVLSKLFF.

CDR3 protein: CASSPLLQGQTEAFF. DNA for the CDR3: TGTGCCAGCAGCCCTCTCCTACAGGGACAAACTGAAGCTTTCTTT. The rearrangement joins TRBV28 to TRBJ1-1; D perhaps matches TRBD1 (6 bases). V shed 6 bases and J shed 5 bases, with 19 bases lying between them. The CDR3 runs to 15 residues. The germline V gene has CDR1 MDHEN and CDR2 SYDVKM.

This clone occurred once. The chain is built from TRBV27 and TRBJ2-2; D unclear. CDR3 size: 14 residues. Trimming shortened V by 3 bases and J by 1 base, and 6 bases separated the two germline ends. Looked up from germline, CDR1 is MNHEY and CDR2 is SMNVEV (reference sequence). The chain's CDR3 is CASSFAENTGELFF. CDR3 bases: TGTGCCAGCAGTTTCGCGGAGAACACCGGGGAGCTGTTTTTT.

As to this clone: Additional DNA sequences in this sample encode the identical CDR3. The chain employs TRBV9 and TRBJ1-5; D gene uncertain. Trimming left V 0 bases short and J 6 bases short, with 7 bases between. Looked up from germline, CDR1 is SGDLS and CDR2 is YYNGEE. The CDR3 extends over 13 amino acids. This CDR3 reads CASSVEEGQPQHF. The CDR3 nucleotides read TGTGCCAGCAGCGTAGAAGAGGGTCAGCCCCAGCATTTT.

This chain connects TRBV11-2 to TRBJ1-2; weak D call: TRBD1 (5 bases). In germline, CDR1 is SGHAT, CDR2 FQNNGV. With 5 bases removed from V and 5 bases from J, the gap between germline ends came to 12 bases. The CDR3 totals 13 residues. In nucleotides, the CDR3 is TGTGCCAGCAGCACGGGACTGACTTATGGCTACACCTTC. It yields the protein CASSTGLTYGYTF.

The chain recombines TRBV9 with TRBJ1-1; D gene ambiguous. From germline, CDR1 is SGDLS and CDR2 YYNGEE. Trimming shortened V by 5 bases and J by 4 bases, and 12 bases separated the two germline ends. The CDR3 length is 13 residues. The CDR3 here is CASRDEASTEAFF. In nucleotides, the CDR3 is TGTGCCAGCAGAGACGAGGCAAGCACTGAAGCTTTCTTT.

The genes are TRBV28 and TRBJ2-1; 8 bases fit TRBD2. This CDR3 region has 14 residues. Trimming took 5 bases from V and 3 from J; bases not matched to a gene: 3. The germline V gene encodes CDR1 MDHEN and CDR2 SYDVKM. The CDR3 DNA reads as TGTGCCAGCAGTAGGAGCGGGAGCTACAATGAGCAGTTCTTC. Translating it yields CASSRSGSYNEQFF.

The V call is TRBV25-1, the J call TRBJ1-3, with D unresolved. The germline V gene encodes CDR1 MGHDK and CDR2 SYGVNS. Trimming took 2 bases from V and 2 from J, leaving 10 bases between them. The CDR3 covers 15 residues. DNA of the CDR3: TGTGCCAGCAGTGAACGGGGTGTTACTGGAAACACCATATATTTT. It specifies CASSERGVTGNTIYF.

The chain joins TRBV4-1 to TRBJ1-5; TRBD1 is a possible D gene (5 bases). V lost 1 base, J lost 3 bases, and 10 bases lay in between. The CDR3 spans 15 residues. The germline gives CDR1 MGHRA, CDR2 YSYEKL. In DNA, the CDR3 is TGCGCCAGCAGCCAAGGAACAGGCTTCAATCAGCCCCAGCATTTT. This codes for CASSQGTGFNQPQHF.

This chain links TRBV28 with TRBJ2-2; no clear D gene. Germline-derived CDR1 and CDR2 are MDHEN and SYDVKM. The CDR3 runs to 15 residues. Trimming took 3 bases from V and 1 from J, leaving 9 bases between them. CDR3 loop: CASSFMRQNTGELFF. In DNA, the CDR3 is TGTGCCAGCAGTTTTATGAGGCAGAACACCGGGGAGCTGTTTTTT.

The chain couples TRBV7-8 to TRBJ2-2; D is perhaps TRBD1 (6 bases). V lost 11 bases and J 5 bases, leaving 15 bases between the germline ends. Germline V gene data show CDR1 as SGHVS and CDR2 as FQNEAQ. This CDR3 has 13 amino acids. DNA of the CDR3: TGTGCCTCCAAGGGGGAATATACCGGGGAGCTGTTTTTT. Protein: CASKGEYTGELFF.

The chain has TRBV13 and TRBJ2-7; TRBD2 matches 11 bases. Germline V CDR1 and CDR2: PRHDT, FYEKMQ (reference sequence). The CDR3 extends over 19 amino acids. With 5 bases clipped from V and 3 bases from J, the junction kept 18 bases outside the gene matches. CDR3 sequence reads: CASSSKLAGESPHNYEQYF. The CDR3 DNA sequence: TGTGCCAGCAGCAGCAAACTAGCGGGAGAGTCCCCTCATAACTACGAGCAGTACTTC. The entire variable domain, with the rest obtained from reference TRBV13 and TRBJ2-7, is as follows: AAGVIQSPRHLIKEKRETATLKCYPIPRHDTVYWYQQGPGQDPQFLISFYEKMQSDKGSIPDRFSAQQFSDYHSELNMSSLELGDSALYFCASSSKLAGESPHNYEQYFGPGTRLTVT.

The chain's CDR3 is CASSPWDRGPSTDTQYF. Written as DNA, the CDR3 is TGTGCCAGCTCACCGTGGGACAGGGGACCTAGCACAGATACGCAGTATTTT. This chain uses TRBV18 with TRBJ2-3; 10 bases are a match to TRBD1. The CDR3 contains 17 residues. Germline CDR1 KGHSH, CDR2 LQKENI. The ends lost 3 bases at V and 0 bases at J; junction bases unmatched: 6.

The CDR3 loop is CASSRVLGGGYTF. Here the CDR3 DNA reads TGTGCCAGCAGTAGGGTATTAGGGGGAGGCTACACCTTC. This chain joins TRBV28 and TRBJ1-2, with D perhaps matching TRBD1 (6 bases). CDR1 is MDHEN, CDR2 SYDVKM, per germline. The CDR3 spans 13 residues. The V and J ends lost 5 bases and 8 bases respectively, with 15 bases between them.

CDR3 residues: CASMARDRTSYNEQFF. Written as DNA, the CDR3 is TGTGCCAGCATGGCCCGGGACAGAACCTCCTACAATGAGCAGTTCTTC. The J gene is TRBJ2-1, the V gene TRBV12-1; the table's D gene call, TRBD1, was not cross checked with the DNA. TRBV12-1 is flagged as a pseudogene. The CDR3 runs 16 residues.

The chain joins TRBV18 to TRBJ1-1, with TRBD1 matching over 8 bases. After removal of 6 bases from V and 0 bases from J, the junction contained 9 bases not matched to a gene. The CDR3 contains 16 residues. Per germline, CDR1 KGHSH and CDR2 LQKENI. This chain's CDR3 is CASSRTGNVLNTEAFF. CDR3 DNA: TGTGCCAGCTCGCGGACAGGGAACGTTCTGAACACTGAAGCTTTCTTT.

As DNA, the CDR3 is TGTGCCAGCAGCCCCGAGACCTATAATTCACCCCTCCACTTT. It yields the protein CASSPETYNSPLHF. The chain carries TRBV27 and TRBJ1-6; D is unresolved. The CDR3 has 14 amino acids. The V end was cut by 6 bases, the J end by 2 bases, with 8 bases between. Germline loops: CDR1 MNHEY, CDR2 SMNVEV (reference sequence).

This chain links TRBV5-1 with TRBJ2-7, with D maybe TRBD1 (6 bases). Germline V lookup: CDR1 SGHRS, CDR2 YFSETQ. The CDR3 extends over 15 amino acids. V lost 1 base, J lost 4 bases, and 15 bases lay in between. CDR3 coding DNA: TGCGCCAGCAGCTTGCTGTCAGGACAGAATTACGAGCAGTACTTC. Translating gives CASSLLSGQNYEQYF.

This clone appeared once. V usage is TRBV19 and J usage is TRBJ1-1; 7 bases fit TRBD1. V lost 5 bases, J lost 1 base, and 7 bases stayed unmatched. There are 15 residues in the CDR3. CDR1 LNHDA and CDR2 SQIVND come from the germline V gene (reference sequence). CDR3 protein: CASSQQQGENTEAFF. Written as DNA, the CDR3 is TGTGCCAGTAGTCAACAGCAGGGGGAGAACACTGAAGCTTTCTTT.

CDR3 sequence: CASVPGSGVTEAFF. CDR3 nucleotide sequence: TGCGCCAGCGTTCCGGGGTCGGGTGTGACTGAAGCTTTCTTT. This chain uses TRBV23-1 with TRBJ1-1; no reliable D call. TRBV23-1 is classed as an ORF, of uncertain function. The CDR3 has 14 residues. Trimming cost V 8 bases and J 5 bases, with 18 bases left between them.

The rearrangement links TRBV27 to TRBJ2-6; tentative D call: TRBD1 (6 bases). The V end lost 6 bases, the J end lost 0 bases, and 15 bases lay between the germline ends. Germline V gives CDR1 MNHEY, CDR2 SMNVEV (reference sequence). The CDR3 is 17 amino acids. CDR3 bases: TGTGCCAGCAGCAATACAGGGTGGTACTCTGGGGCCAACGTCCTGACTTTC. This codes for CASSNTGWYSGANVLTF. Together with reference TRBV27 and TRBJ2-6, the CDR3 gives the full variable domain: EAQVTQNPRYLITVTGKKLTVTCSQNMNHEYMSWYRQDPGLGLRQIYYSMNVEVTDKGDVPEGYKVSRKEKRNFPLILESPSPNQTSLYFCASSNTGWYSGANVLTFGAGSRLTVL.

The chain carries TRBV27 and TRBJ1-4, with 8 bases identical to TRBD1. Losses at the gene ends were 5 bases for V and 5 bases for J; bases not matched to a gene: 10. The CDR3 spans 16 residues. Germline CDR1 and CDR2: MNHEY and SMNVEV (reference sequence). The CDR3: CASSQGAHIVNEKLFF. CDR3 in DNA: TGTGCCAGCAGTCAGGGGGCGCATATAGTCAATGAAAAACTGTTTTTT.

The chain's CDR3 is CASGLGRQGNSPLHF. CDR3 DNA: TGTGCTAGTGGTTTGGGAAGACAGGGGAATTCACCCCTCCACTTT. The gene calls are TRBV12-5 and TRBJ1-6; 8 nucleotides align to TRBD1. CDR3 length: 15 amino acids. Trimming at V came to 1 base and at J to 7 bases, leaving 3 bases not matched to a gene. CDR1 is LGHNT, CDR2 FRNRAP, per germline.